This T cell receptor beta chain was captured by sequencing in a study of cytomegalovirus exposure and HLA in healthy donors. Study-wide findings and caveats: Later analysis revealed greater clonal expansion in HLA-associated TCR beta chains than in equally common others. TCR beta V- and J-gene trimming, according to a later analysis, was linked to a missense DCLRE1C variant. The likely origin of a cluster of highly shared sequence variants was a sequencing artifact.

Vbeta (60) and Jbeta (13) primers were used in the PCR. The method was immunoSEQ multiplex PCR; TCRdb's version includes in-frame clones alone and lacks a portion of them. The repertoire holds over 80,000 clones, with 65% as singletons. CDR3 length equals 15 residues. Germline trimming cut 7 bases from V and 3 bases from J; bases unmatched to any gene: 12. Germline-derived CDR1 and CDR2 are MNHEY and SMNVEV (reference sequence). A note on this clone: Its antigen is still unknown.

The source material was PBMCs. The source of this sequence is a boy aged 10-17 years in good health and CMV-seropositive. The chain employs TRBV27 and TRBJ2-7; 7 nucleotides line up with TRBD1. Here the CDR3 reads CASMPEPGQIYEQYF. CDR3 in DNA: TGTGCCAGCATGCCTGAACCGGGACAGATCTACGAGCAGTACTTC.